This TCR beta chain was profiled in a study of response to subunit inactivated influenza vaccine. Study findings and constraints: That few new T cells are recruited by each seasonal influenza vaccination was the authors' suggestion.

TCRdb re-analysed the RT-PCR reads in MiXCR, keeping a single row per CDR3 protein. Of 500,000 to 600,000 distinct CDR3 sequences in the sample, about 11% were seen once. Notes on this clonotype: Its antigen remains unknown.

These data were also filed under a second study, of T cells expressing NK-cell markers. That report adds: Scientists made TCR beta cDNA using 5'RACE template switching with UMIs. Seven of the eight sequenced donors were HCMV-seropositive; one was seronegative. It is unclear if expanded NKG2C-expressing clones target HCMV antigens.

This TCR derives from a man aged 45-60 years who received an inactivated influenza vaccine. Sequencing was performed on PBMCs from blood, taken on the day of vaccination.

This CDR3 reads CASSSGRGGGTDTQYF. The CDR3 bases are TGCGCCAGCAGCTCGGGGAGGGGAGGGGGCACAGATACGCAGTATTTT. The V gene is TRBV5-1, the J gene TRBJ2-3; 7 positions match TRBD2. CDR1 is SGHRS and CDR2 is YFSETQ in the germline V gene. The CDR3 spans 16 residues. Germline trimming cut 3 bases from V and 1 base from J; bases unmatched to any gene: 8.